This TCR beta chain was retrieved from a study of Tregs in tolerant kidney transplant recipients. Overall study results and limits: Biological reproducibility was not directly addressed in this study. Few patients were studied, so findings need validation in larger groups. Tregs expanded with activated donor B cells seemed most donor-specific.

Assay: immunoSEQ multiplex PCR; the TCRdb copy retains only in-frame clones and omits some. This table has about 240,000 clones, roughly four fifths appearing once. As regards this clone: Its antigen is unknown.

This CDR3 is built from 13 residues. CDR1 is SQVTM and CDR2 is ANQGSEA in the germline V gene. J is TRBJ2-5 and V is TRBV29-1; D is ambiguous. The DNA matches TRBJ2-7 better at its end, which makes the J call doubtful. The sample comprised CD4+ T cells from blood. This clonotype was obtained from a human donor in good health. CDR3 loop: CSVDEKGSYEQYF. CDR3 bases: TGCAGCGTTGATGAAAAGGGCTCCTACGAGCAGTACTTC.